This T cell receptor (beta chain) emerged from a study of blood T cell repertoires in COVID-19. Study in general: The study drew acute and convalescent COVID-19 samples from the United States, Italy and Spain. The analysed material was cDNA or gDNA that came from T cells, B-cell-depleted T cells, or PBMCs.

In the study's own analysis: Reference gene primer amplification yielded estimated nucleated cell counts. Here immunoSEQ multiplex PCR was the method, and the copy in TCRdb shows in-frame clones only, minus some. That table gives V, J and clone size, and the DNA gave D and trimming. Seen here are approximately 170,000 clones, around 74% observed once, and the top ten hold around 3%. For this clone: This specimen includes other DNA sequences encoding the same CDR3.

The CDR3 consists of 11 residues. CDR1 GTSNPN and CDR2 SVGIG come from the germline V gene (reference sequence). With 3 bases removed from V and 2 bases from J, the gap between germline ends came to 5 bases. This receptor was obtained from a woman aged 80 or over with acute or convalescent COVID-19. The gene calls are TRBV30 and TRBJ2-7; D is unclear. Sequenced material: peripheral blood. CDR3: CAWSLTYEQYF. The DNA for the CDR3 is TGTGCCTGGAGCCTAACCTACGAGCAGTACTTC.